These 27 T cell receptor beta chains were all obtained from the same sample, sequenced in a study of identical twins. TCRdb processed the 5' RACE reads anew with MiXCR; each CDR3 protein has one entry. Here the sample spans some 1,600,000 distinct CDR3 sequences, less than 40% being singletons. Sequencing input: cord blood. The source is a newborn girl in good health.

This clonotype was counted a few times. The rearrangement links TRBV10-3 to TRBJ2-3; no clear D. This CDR3 region has 14 residues. The germline gives CDR1 ENHRY, CDR2 SYGVKD. The V gene lost 3 bases and the J gene lost 4 bases, with 11 bases spanning the gap. The CDR3 DNA reads as TGTGCCATCAGTGAACCCCCGGCGTCAGATACGCAGTATTTT. It encodes CAISEPPASDTQYF.

J is TRBJ1-6 and V is TRBV20-1; perhaps TRBD1 as D (6 bases). V lost 4 bases and J 1 base, leaving 17 bases between the germline ends. CDR1 and CDR2 (germline): DFQATT, SNEGSKA (reference sequence). This CDR3 spans 17 amino acids. The CDR3 protein is CSAIAFGGPSYNSPLHF. CDR3 DNA sequence: TGCAGTGCTATTGCCTTTGGGGGGCCTTCCTATAATTCACCCCTCCACTTT.

V gene TRBV20-1 combines with J gene TRBJ2-1; 9 bases map to TRBD2. From germline, CDR1 is DFQATT and CDR2 SNEGSKA (reference sequence). V gave up 6 bases and J gave up 5 bases; unmatched junction bases: 8. This CDR3 has 14 residues. The CDR3 here is CSAPASGINNEQFF. CDR3 DNA: TGCAGTGCGCCTGCTAGCGGGATCAACAATGAGCAGTTCTTC.

This clonotype has just a few counts. V is TRBV6-5 and J is TRBJ2-7; the match to TRBD2 covers 8 bases. The germline V gene has CDR1 MNHEY and CDR2 SVGAGI. The CDR3 contains 15 residues. The V and J ends lost 4 bases and 3 bases, in that order; junction bases with no gene match: 8. CDR3 sequence: CASSSYSGAFYEQYF. The CDR3 DNA reads TGTGCCAGCAGTTCTTATAGCGGGGCCTTCTACGAGCAGTACTTC.

V is TRBV6-6 and J is TRBJ1-4; D not certain. Germline-derived CDR1 and CDR2 are MNHNY and SVGAGI (reference sequence). This CDR3 region has 13 residues. V gave up 11 bases and J gave up 4 bases, with 14 bases separating them. CDR3 protein: CAVGGGLNEKLFF. The CDR3, as DNA: TGTGCCGTAGGTGGAGGCCTTAATGAAAAACTGTTTTTT.

This clonotype occurred a few times. The chain carries TRBV29-1 and TRBJ1-1, with D maybe TRBD1 (5 bases). The CDR3 has 14 residues. The V gene lost 4 bases and the J gene lost 0 bases, with 12 bases spanning the gap. In germline, CDR1 is SQVTM, CDR2 ANQGSEA. CDR3 nucleotides: TGCAGCGTTGGTCACAGGCATTTGAACACTGAAGCTTTCTTT. It translates to CSVGHRHLNTEAFF. The variable domain in full, completed from reference TRBV29-1 and TRBJ1-1, reads SAVISQKPSRDICQRGTSLTIQCQVDSQVTMMFWYRQQPGQSLTLIATANQGSEATYESGFVIDKFPISRPNLTFSTLTVSNMSPEDSSIYLCSVGHRHLNTEAFFGQGTRLTVV.

J is TRBJ1-1 and V is TRBV30; no definite D call. The V gene's germline CDR1 is GTSNPN and CDR2 SVGIG (reference sequence). Trimming stripped 8 bases from V and 5 bases from J, with 21 bases between. CDR3 length: 14 residues. The CDR3 here is CASRPFTSGTEAFF. The CDR3 DNA is TGTGCCAGCAGACCCTTCACAAGTGGGACTGAAGCTTTCTTT.

The chain couples TRBV6-1 to TRBJ1-2; 7 nucleotides match TRBD1. The V and J ends lost 4 bases and 2 bases, in that order; junction bases with no gene match: 16. Germline V CDR1 and CDR2: MNHNS, SASEGT. This CDR3 region has 18 residues. The CDR3 here is CASSGPTGSGIRNYGYTF. CDR3 in DNA: TGTGCCAGCAGTGGGCCGACAGGGAGTGGAATACGGAACTATGGCTACACCTTC.

V and J are TRBV15 and TRBJ2-4; unclear D gene. Germline V gene data show CDR1 as LNHNV and CDR2 as YYDKDF (reference sequence). The ends were cut back, 0 bases at V and 1 base at J, with 4 bases in the middle. The CDR3 loop spans 14 amino acids. CDR3 sequence: CATSRDWAKNIQYF. CDR3 nucleotide sequence: TGTGCCACCAGCAGAGATTGGGCCAAAAACATTCAGTACTTC.

The V and J genes are TRBV21-1 and TRBJ2-1; the table gives TRBD2 as D, unverified against the DNA. TRBV21-1 is a documented pseudogene. This CDR3 contains 19 residues. CDR3 DNA sequence: TGTGCCAGCAGCAAAGGGCGAACTAGCGGGGGGAGCTCCCACAATGAGCAGTTCTTC. Its translation is CASSKGRTSGGSSHNEQFF.

Regarding this clonotype: One base away lies a much larger clone, so this may be a sequencing read error. The CDR3 ends on some other residue instead of the conserved phenylalanine or tryptophan, so this is likely a read error. The genes are TRBV29-1 and TRBJ2-7; either TRBD1 or TRBD2 may supply D (6 bases each). CDR1 is SQVTM, CDR2 ANQGSEA, per germline. The CDR3 is 12 amino acids. The ends were cut back, 4 bases at V and 8 bases at J, with 15 bases in the middle. The CDR3 here is CSVVGEGGQQYL. The CDR3 bases are TGCAGCGTTGTTGGTGAAGGGGGGCAGCAGTACTTA.

The chain links TRBV6-1 to TRBJ1-4; D is uncertain. This CDR3 contains 16 residues. Germline-derived CDR1 and CDR2 are MNHNS and SASEGT. V lost 7 bases and J 4 bases, leaving 19 bases between the germline ends. The CDR3 DNA sequence: TGTGCCAGCACGCCGACGGGTGGGTGGAGTAATGAAAAACTGTTTTTT. This codes for CASTPTGGWSNEKLFF.

The rearrangement joins TRBV20-1 to TRBJ1-5, with D unclear. CDR3 length: 13 amino acids. Germline V gene lookup returns CDR1 DFQATT and CDR2 SNEGSKA (reference sequence). The CDR3 protein is CSIGRDSNQPQHF. CDR3 DNA sequence: TGCAGCATAGGACGGGATAGCAATCAGCCCCAGCATTTT.

The chain has TRBV12-3 or TRBV12-4 and TRBJ2-1; D is perhaps TRBD2 (6 bases). This CDR3 has 16 residues. The V end lost 4 bases, the J end lost 3 bases, and 16 bases lay between the germline ends. CDR3: CASSSTRSRNYNEQFF. As DNA, the CDR3 is TGTGCCAGCAGTTCGACTAGGTCGCGGAACTACAATGAGCAGTTCTTC.

The V call is TRBV15, the J call TRBJ2-5; D unclear. This CDR3 has 15 amino acids. V was trimmed by 0 bases and J by 2 bases, leaving 10 bases between them. The germline V gene has CDR1 LNHNV and CDR2 YYDKDF (reference sequence). DNA of the CDR3: TGTGCCACCAGCAGAGAAGCAAGCCAGCAAGAGACCCAGTACTTC. This gives the protein CATSREASQQETQYF.

As concerns this clonotype: A clone one base away is much larger, so this may be a read error. The rearrangement uses TRBV9 and TRBJ2-1; tentatively, D is TRBD1 (6 bases). The CDR3 is 12 residues long. Germline V gene sequence: CDR1 SGDLS, CDR2 YYNGEE. The ends were cut back, 6 bases at V and 7 bases at J, with 11 bases in the middle. The CDR3 DNA is TGTGCCAGCAACACACAGGGAAATGAGCAGTTCTTC. Encoded protein: CASNTQGNEQFF.

Remarks on this clonotype: This may come from a read error, since a much larger clone is one base off. The genes are TRBV28 and TRBJ2-3; no clear D. The CDR3 is made up of 17 amino acids. Germline-derived CDR1 and CDR2 are MDHEN and SYDVKM. This CDR3 reads CASSSPLEDSIADMQYF. The DNA of the CDR3 is TGTGCCAGCAGTTCTCCGCTAGAAGACTCAATTGCAGATATGCAGTATTTT.

This clonotype turned up a few times. The chain uses TRBV3-1 and TRBJ1-2, with D tentatively TRBD1 (5 bases). The CDR3 has 15 amino acids. The V gene lost 0 bases and the J gene lost 4 bases, with 12 bases spanning the gap. CDR1 is LGHDT, CDR2 YNNKEL, per germline (reference sequence). The CDR3 loop is CASSQDAGWGYGYTF. In DNA, the CDR3 is TGTGCCAGCAGCCAAGATGCAGGGTGGGGCTATGGCTACACCTTC. The full variable domain, completed using reference TRBV3-1 and TRBJ1-2, is DTAVSQTPKYLVTQMGNDKSIKCEQNLGHDTMYWYKQDSKKFLKIMFSYNNKELIINETVPNRFSPKSPDKAHLNLHINSLELGDSAVYFCASSQDAGWGYGYTFGSGTRLTVV.

This clonotype was observed at least ten times. This chain connects TRBV4-2 to TRBJ2-7; no clear D gene. Trimming removed 0 bases at V and 0 bases at J, with 9 bases between. This CDR3 contains 15 residues. Germline values: CDR1 LGHNA, CDR2 YNFKEQ. This chain's CDR3 is CASSQDLGFSYEQYF. The CDR3 DNA follows: TGTGCCAGCAGCCAAGATCTAGGATTCTCCTACGAGCAGTACTTC.

This chain joins TRBV7-2 and TRBJ1-1; D is ambiguous. V lost 2 bases, J lost 1 base, and 11 bases lay in between. Germline lookup yields CDR1 SGHTA and CDR2 FQGNSA. CDR3 size: 15 residues. The CDR3 region is CASSLRDGENTEAFF. CDR3 DNA: TGTGCCAGCAGCTTACGAGACGGGGAGAACACTGAAGCTTTCTTT.

The chain couples TRBV9 to TRBJ2-7; weak D call: TRBD2 (6 bases). Germline CDR1 SGDLS, CDR2 YYNGEE. The CDR3 runs to 13 residues. V was shortened by 2 bases and J by 3 bases, with 9 bases between the two germline ends. CDR3 DNA: TGTGCCAGCAGCGTGGACTACTTCTACGAGCAGTACTTC. Protein product: CASSVDYFYEQYF.

Concerning this clonotype itself: This is likely a read error, given that the CDR3 carries no conserved phenylalanine or tryptophan at its end. The chain joins TRBV27 to TRBJ2-5; 7 bases are a match to TRBD2. This CDR3 region has 13 residues. Per the germline V gene, CDR1 is MNHEY and CDR2 is SMNVEV (reference sequence). The V segment lost 5 bases and the J segment 6 bases; nucleotides outside the gene matches: 6. For the CDR3, the DNA is TGTGCCAGCAGTGCCTCACTAGCGAAGACCCAGTACTAC. It translates to CASSASLAKTQYY.

This clonotype was observed a handful of times. The chain recombines TRBV2 with TRBJ2-7; a possible D gene is TRBD1 (6 bases). CDR3 length: 14 amino acids. The V gene lost 2 bases and the J gene lost 4 bases, with 12 bases spanning the gap. CDR1 and CDR2 from the germline V gene are SNHLY and FYNNEI. The CDR3 sequence is CASSEQGTPYEQYF. In DNA form, the CDR3 reads TGTGCCAGCAGTGAACAGGGGACCCCATACGAGCAGTACTTC.

V gene TRBV4-1 combines with J gene TRBJ1-4; possible D gene TRBD1, 6 bases. CDR1 is MGHRA and CDR2 is YSYEKL in the germline V gene. The CDR3 is 17 amino acids. V was clipped by 1 base and J by 0 bases, with 12 bases between them. The chain's CDR3 is CASSQGRAGATNEKLFF. CDR3 DNA sequence: TGCGCCAGCAGCCAAGGGAGGGCAGGGGCAACTAATGAAAAACTGTTTTTT.

This clonotype was observed a handful of times. The chain combines TRBV3-1 with TRBJ2-7; D might be TRBD1 (6 bases). Germline V gene sequence: CDR1 LGHDT, CDR2 YNNKEL (reference sequence). The length of the CDR3 is 13 residues. The V and J ends lost 4 bases and 2 bases respectively, with 9 bases between them. The CDR3 coding sequence is TGTGCCAGCAGCCGGGGGCCTCCCTACGAGCAGTACTTC. It yields the protein CASSRGPPYEQYF.

The gene calls are TRBV19 and TRBJ2-7, with TRBD1 as a possible D gene (6 bases). This CDR3 region has 14 residues. From germline, CDR1 is LNHDA and CDR2 SQIVND (reference sequence). Between the trimmed V and J ends, which lost 2 bases and 2 bases, there was a span of 10 bases. The CDR3 region has the DNA TGTGCCAGTAGTATAAAAGGACAGACCTACGAGCAGTACTTC. Translated, it gives CASSIKGQTYEQYF.

This clonotype came up once. The rearrangement joins TRBV20-1 to TRBJ2-7; 8 bases map to TRBD2. V dropped 2 bases and J dropped 7; count of bases not matched to a gene: 10. The CDR3 extends over 14 amino acids. In germline, CDR1 is DFQATT, CDR2 SNEGSKA (reference sequence). The CDR3 spells CSARNPRAGDEQYF. The DNA of the CDR3 is TGCAGTGCTAGAAACCCCAGAGCGGGAGATGAGCAGTACTTC.